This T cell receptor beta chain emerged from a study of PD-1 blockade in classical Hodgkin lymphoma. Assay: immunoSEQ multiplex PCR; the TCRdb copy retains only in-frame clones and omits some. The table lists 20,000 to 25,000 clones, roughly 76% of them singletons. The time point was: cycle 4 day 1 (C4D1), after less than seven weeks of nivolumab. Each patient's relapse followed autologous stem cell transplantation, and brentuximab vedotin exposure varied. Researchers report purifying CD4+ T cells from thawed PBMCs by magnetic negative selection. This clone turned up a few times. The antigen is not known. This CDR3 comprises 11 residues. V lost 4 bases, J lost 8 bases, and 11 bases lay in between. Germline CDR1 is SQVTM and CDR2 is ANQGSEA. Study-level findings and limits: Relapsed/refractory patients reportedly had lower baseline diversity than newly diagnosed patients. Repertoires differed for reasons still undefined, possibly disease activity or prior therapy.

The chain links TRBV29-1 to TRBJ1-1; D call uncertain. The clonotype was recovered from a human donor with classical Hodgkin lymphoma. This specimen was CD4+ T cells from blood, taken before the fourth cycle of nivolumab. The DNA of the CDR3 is TGCAGCGTTGTGCGTGCCGAAGAAGCTTTCTTT. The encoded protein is CSVVRAEEAFF. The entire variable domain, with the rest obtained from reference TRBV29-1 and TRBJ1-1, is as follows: SAVISQKPSRDICQRGTSLTIQCQVDSQVTMMFWYRQQPGQSLTLIATANQGSEATYESGFVIDKFPISRPNLTFSTLTVSNMSPEDSSIYLCSVVRAEEAFFGQGTRLTVV.